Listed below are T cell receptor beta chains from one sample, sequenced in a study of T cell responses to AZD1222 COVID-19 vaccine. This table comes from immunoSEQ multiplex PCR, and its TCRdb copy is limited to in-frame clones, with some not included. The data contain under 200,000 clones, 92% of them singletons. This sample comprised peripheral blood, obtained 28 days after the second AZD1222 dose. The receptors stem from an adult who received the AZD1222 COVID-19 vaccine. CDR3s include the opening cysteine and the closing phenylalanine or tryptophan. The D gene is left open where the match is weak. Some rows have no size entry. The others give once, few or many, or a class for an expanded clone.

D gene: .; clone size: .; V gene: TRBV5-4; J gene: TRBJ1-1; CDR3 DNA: TGTGCCAGCAGACGGGACACCGTGAACACTGAAGCTTTCTTT; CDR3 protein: CASRRDTVNTEAFF
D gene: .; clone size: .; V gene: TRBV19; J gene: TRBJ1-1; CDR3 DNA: TGTGCCAGTAGTATCGGGACGGGGAACACTGAAGCTTTCTTT; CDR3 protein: CASSIGTGNTEAFF
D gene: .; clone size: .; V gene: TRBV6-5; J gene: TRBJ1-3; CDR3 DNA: TGTGCCAGCAGTTACGAGGGATATGGAAACACCATATATTTT; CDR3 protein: CASSYEGYGNTIYF
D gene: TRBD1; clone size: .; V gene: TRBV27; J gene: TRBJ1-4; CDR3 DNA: TGTGCCAGCAGTGCCAGGGGGCCTGGTAATGAAAAACTGTTTTTT; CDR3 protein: CASSARGPGNEKLFF
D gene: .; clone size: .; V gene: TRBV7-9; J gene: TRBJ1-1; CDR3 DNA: TGTGCCAGCAGCCCCTGGACCCGGGAAGCTTTCTTT; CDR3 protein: CASSPWTREAFF
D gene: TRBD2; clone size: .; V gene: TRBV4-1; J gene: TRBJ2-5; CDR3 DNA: TGCGCCAGCAGCCAAGGGAGGTCCAGCGGGGGGTACCAAGAGACCCAGTACTTC; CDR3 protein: CASSQGRSSGGYQETQYF
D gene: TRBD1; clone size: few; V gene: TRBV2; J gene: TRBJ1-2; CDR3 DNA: TGTGCCAGCAGTGACGGGACAGGGGGCTTCGGCTACACCTTC; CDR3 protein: CASSDGTGGFGYTF
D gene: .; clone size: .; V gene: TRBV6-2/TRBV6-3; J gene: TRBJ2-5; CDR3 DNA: TGTGCCAGCAGTTATACGGAGGAAGGGACCCAGTACTTC; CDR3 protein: CASSYTEEGTQYF
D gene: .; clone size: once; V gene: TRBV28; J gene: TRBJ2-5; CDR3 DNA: TGTGCCAGCAGTTTAGGTGGCCTTGTGGCTTTAGTAGAGACCCAGTACTTC; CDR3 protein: CASSLGGLVALVETQYF
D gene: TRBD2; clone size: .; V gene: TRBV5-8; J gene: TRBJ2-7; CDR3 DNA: TGTGCCAGCAGCTTGGTGGCTAGCGGGGAGCAGTACTTC; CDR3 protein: CASSLVASGEQYF
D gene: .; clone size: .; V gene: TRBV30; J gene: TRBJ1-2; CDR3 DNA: TGTGCCTGGAGTGTTGGGGATGGCTACACCTTC; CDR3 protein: CAWSVGDGYTF
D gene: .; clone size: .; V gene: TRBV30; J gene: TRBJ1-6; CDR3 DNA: TGTGCCTGGAGTGGGGGGTCGGGGGGAAACTCACCCCTCCACTTT; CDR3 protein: CAWSGGSGGNSPLHF
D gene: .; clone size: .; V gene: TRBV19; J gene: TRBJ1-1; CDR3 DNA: TGTGCCAGTAGTGGCAGGGGATGGACTGAAGCTTTCTTT; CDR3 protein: CASSGRGWTEAFF
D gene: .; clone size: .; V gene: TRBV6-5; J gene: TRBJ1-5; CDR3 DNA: TGTGCCAGCAGTCTAAAAAATAGCAATCAGCCCCAGCATTTT; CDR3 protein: CASSLKNSNQPQHF
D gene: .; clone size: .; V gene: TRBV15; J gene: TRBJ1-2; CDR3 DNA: TGTGCCACCAGCAGAGATAAGGATGGAGGGGGCTATGGCTACACCTTC; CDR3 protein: CATSRDKDGGGYGYTF
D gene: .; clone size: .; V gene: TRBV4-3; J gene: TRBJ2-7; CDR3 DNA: TGCGCCAGCAGCCAACTGTATTTAGGAGGCTACGAGCAGTACTTC; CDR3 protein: CASSQLYLGGYEQYF
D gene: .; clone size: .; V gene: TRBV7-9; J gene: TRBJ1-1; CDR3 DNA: TGTGCCAGCAGCTCCCCAGGGGCCGAGGGGACTGAAGCTTTCTTT; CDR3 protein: CASSSPGAEGTEAFF
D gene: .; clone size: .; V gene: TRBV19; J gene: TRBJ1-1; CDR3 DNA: TGTGCCAGTAGTTCAACAGCTTACACTGAAGCTTTCTTT; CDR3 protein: CASSSTAYTEAFF
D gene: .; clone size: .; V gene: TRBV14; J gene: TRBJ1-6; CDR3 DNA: TGTGCCAGCAGCCAAGAAGTTGGGGGATCACCCCTCCACTTT; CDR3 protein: CASSQEVGGSPLHF
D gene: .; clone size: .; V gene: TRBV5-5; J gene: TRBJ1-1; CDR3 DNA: TGTGCCAGCAGCTTTGCGGCCGAAGCTTTCTTT; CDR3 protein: CASSFAAEAFF
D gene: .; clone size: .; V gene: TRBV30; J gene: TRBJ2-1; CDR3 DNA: TGTGCCTGTTATGGAGGGACCACGGGACGGGGTGAGCAGTTCTTC; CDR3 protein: CACYGGTTGRGEQFF
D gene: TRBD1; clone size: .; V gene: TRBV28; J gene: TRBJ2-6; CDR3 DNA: TGTGCCAGCAGTTCAGGACAGGGGGCAGGAGGGGCCAACGTCCTGACTTTC; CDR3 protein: CASSSGQGAGGANVLTF
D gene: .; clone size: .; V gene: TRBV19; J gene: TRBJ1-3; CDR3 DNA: TGTGCCAGTAGTGTACTGGGTCTGACGGGTGGAAACACCATATATTTT; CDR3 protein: CASSVLGLTGGNTIYF
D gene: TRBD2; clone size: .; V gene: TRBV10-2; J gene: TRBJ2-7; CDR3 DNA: TGCGCCAGCAGTGACGGGGGGTCTGGCTACGAGCAGTACTTC; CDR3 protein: CASSDGGSGYEQYF
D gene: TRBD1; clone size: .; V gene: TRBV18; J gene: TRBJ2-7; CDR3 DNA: TGTGCCAGCTCACCACCGACAGGGGCCCTTAAGGAGCAGTACTTC; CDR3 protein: CASSPPTGALKEQYF
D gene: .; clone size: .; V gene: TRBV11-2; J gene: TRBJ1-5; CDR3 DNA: TGTGCCAGCAGCCAAGGGGGGGCTGGTCAGCCCCAGCATTTT; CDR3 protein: CASSQGGAGQPQHF
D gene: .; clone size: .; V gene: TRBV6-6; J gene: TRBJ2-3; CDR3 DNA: TGTGCCAGCAGCCGCGCGGATACGCAGTATTTT; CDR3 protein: CASSRADTQYF
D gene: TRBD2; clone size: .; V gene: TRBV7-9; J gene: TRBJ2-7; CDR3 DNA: TGTGCCAGCAGCTCCTTCGCCAAGCGGGATACCTTCTACGAGCAGTACTTC; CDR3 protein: CASSSFAKRDTFYEQYF
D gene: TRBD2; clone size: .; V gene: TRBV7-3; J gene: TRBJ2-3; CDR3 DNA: TGTGCCAGCAGCGGAGGCCTAGCGGGAGATAGCACAGATACGCAGTATTTT; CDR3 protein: CASSGGLAGDSTDTQYF
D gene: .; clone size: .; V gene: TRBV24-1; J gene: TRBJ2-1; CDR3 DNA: TGTGCCACCAGTGACCGGGGACCCTCTGGCTCCTACAATGAGCAGTTCTTC; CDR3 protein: CATSDRGPSGSYNEQFF
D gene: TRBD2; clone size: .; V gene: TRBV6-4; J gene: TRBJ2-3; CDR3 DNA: TGTGCCAGCAGCATGACTAGCGGGGGCACAGATACGCAGTATTTT; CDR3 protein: CASSMTSGGTDTQYF
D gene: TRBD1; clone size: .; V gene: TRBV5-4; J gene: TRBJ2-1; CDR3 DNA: TGTGCCAGCAGCCCGGGACAGTACAATGAGCAGTTCTTC; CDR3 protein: CASSPGQYNEQFF
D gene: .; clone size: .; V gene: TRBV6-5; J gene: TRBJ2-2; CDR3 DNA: TGTGCCAGCAGTTCTTATATCGGGGAGCTGTTTTTT; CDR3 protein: CASSSYIGELFF
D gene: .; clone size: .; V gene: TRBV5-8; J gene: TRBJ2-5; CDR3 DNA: TGTGCCAGCAGCTTGGGTCCCGAAGAGACCCAGTACTTC; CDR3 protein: CASSLGPEETQYF
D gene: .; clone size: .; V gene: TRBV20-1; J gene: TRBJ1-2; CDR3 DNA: TGCAGTGCTAGTAGTTCCCCGGCAGGGGCCCCCAACTATGGCTACACCTTC; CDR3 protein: CSASSSPAGAPNYGYTF
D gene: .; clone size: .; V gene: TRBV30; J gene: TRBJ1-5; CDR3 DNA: TGTGCCTGGAACACACGGGGGAGCAATCAGCCCCAGCATTTT; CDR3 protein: CAWNTRGSNQPQHF
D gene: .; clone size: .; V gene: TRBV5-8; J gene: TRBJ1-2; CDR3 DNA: TGTGCCAGCAGCTTGGAGGCTTTGGGCTATGGCTACACCTTC; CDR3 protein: CASSLEALGYGYTF
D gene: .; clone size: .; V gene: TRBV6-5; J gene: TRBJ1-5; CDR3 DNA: TGTGCCAGCCGACGGGGGGCTCTTGCCGATCAGCCCCAGCATTTT; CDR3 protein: CASRRGALADQPQHF
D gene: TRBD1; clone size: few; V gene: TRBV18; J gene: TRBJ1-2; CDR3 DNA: TGTGCCAGCTCACCAAGGACAGGGGGCGTCTATGGCTACACCTTC; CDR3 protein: CASSPRTGGVYGYTF
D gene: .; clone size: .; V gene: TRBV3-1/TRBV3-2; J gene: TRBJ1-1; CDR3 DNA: TGTGCCAGCAGCCAAGAATTTAGGGCTGCAGTGGGGTCTGAAGCTTTCTTT; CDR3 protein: CASSQEFRAAVGSEAFF
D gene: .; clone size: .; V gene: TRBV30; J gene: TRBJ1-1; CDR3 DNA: TGTGCCTGGGAACCCGGGACTCCATCAGAAGCTTTCTTT; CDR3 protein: CAWEPGTPSEAFF
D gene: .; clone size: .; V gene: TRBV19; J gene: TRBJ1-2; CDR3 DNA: TGTGCCAGTAGTCCCTGGGGGCCCAACTATGGCTACACCTTC; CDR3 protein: CASSPWGPNYGYTF
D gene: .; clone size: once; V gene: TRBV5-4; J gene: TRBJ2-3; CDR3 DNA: TGTGCCAGCAGCTTGGCACGGACGGGTTCCGGAGATACGCAGTATTTT; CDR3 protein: CASSLARTGSGDTQYF
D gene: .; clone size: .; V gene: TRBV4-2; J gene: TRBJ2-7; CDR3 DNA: TGTGCCAGCAGCCAAAGAGGCAGGGCGGGAGAGCAGTACTTC; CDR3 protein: CASSQRGRAGEQYF
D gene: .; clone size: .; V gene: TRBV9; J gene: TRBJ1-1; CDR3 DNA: TGTGCCAGCAGCGCTGACGCGGGGGGGACTGAAGCTTTCTTT; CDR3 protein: CASSADAGGTEAFF
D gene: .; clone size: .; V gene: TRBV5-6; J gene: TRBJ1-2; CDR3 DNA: TGTGCCAGCAGCTTGGGTAACTATGGCTACACCTTC; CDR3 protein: CASSLGNYGYTF
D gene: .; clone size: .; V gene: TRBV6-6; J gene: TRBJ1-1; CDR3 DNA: TGTGCCAGCACCTACACTTCGACGACAGGCCCAAGGGGGAACACTGAAGCTTTCTTT; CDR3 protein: CASTYTSTTGPRGNTEAFF
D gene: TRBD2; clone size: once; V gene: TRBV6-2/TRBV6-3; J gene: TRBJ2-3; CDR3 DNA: TGTGCCAGCAGTTACCTAGCGGGGGGCCTCACAGATACGCAGTATTTT; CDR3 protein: CASSYLAGGLTDTQYF
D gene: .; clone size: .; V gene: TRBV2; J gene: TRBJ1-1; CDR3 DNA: TGTGCCACCTCTCAGGGGAACACTGAAGCTTTCTTT; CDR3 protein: CATSQGNTEAFF
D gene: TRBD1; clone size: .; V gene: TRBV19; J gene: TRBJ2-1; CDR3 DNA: TGTGCCAGTCAGGGGGCCTGGAATGAGCAGTTCTTC; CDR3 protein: CASQGAWNEQFF
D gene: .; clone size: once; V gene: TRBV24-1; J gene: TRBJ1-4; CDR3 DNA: TGTGCCACCAGTGACGGAGGAGAGGTTGAAAAACTGTTTTTT; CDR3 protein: CATSDGGEVEKLFF
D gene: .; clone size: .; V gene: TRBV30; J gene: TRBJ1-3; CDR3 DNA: TGTGCCTGGAGTAAAGGGTTCATGGGAAACACCATATATTTT; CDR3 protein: CAWSKGFMGNTIYF
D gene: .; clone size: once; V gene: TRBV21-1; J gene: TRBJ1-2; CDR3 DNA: TGTGCCAGCAGCAAAGCGCGGAAACGGTCTACGGACTATGGCTACACCTTC; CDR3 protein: CASSKARKRSTDYGYTF
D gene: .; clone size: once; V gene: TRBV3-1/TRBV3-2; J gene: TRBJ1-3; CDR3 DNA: TGTGCCAGCAGCCACCATACACCCAGCTCTGGAAACACCATATATTTT; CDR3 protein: CASSHHTPSSGNTIYF
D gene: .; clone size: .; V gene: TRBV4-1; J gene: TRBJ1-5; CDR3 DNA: TGCGCCAGCAGCCAAGAGGACAGCTATCAGCCCCAGCATTTT; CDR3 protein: CASSQEDSYQPQHF